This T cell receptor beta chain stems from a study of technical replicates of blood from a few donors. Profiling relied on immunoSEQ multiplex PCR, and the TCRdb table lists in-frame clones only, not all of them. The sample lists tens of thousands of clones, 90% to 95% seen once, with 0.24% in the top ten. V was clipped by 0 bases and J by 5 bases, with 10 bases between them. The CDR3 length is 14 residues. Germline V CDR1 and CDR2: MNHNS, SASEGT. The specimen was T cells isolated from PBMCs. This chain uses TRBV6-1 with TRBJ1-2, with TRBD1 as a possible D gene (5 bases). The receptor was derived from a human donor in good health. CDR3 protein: CASSEALRGYGYTF. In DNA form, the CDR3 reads TGTGCCAGCAGTGAAGCGCTTCGGGGGTATGGCTACACCTTC.